Below, one T cell receptor (beta chain) is given with its context. This record belongs to a study of technical replicates of blood from several donors. CDR3 length: 13 residues. Between the trimmed V and J ends, which lost 4 bases and 2 bases, there was a span of 9 bases. Repertoires were generated with immunoSEQ multiplex PCR, while TCRdb's copy carries only in-frame clones and drops some. The sample has approximately 60,000 clones, around 87% seen once. This chain joins TRBV23-1 and TRBJ2-7; D might be TRBD1 (5 bases). TRBV23-1 is given ORF status, its function remaining uncertain. The sequence derives from a human donor in good health. Some clones in this sample may be carry-over from other donors' samples. Sequencing was performed on PBMCs. CDR3 residues: CASSPTQAYEQYF. DNA for the CDR3: TGCGCCAGCAGTCCGACACAGGCCTACGAGCAGTACTTC.